This is a list of T cell receptor beta chains from one sample in a study of shared clonotypes between healthy human individuals. Clones were sequenced by immunoSEQ multiplex PCR, and TCRdb holds only the in-frame ones, with some missing. Of about half a million clones listed, around 80% were seen once; the top ten hold around 12%. Sequences were obtained from PBMCs. These TCRs come from a woman between 40 and 50 years old in good health. Some clones in this sample may be carry-over from other donors' samples. Both conserved end residues are part of each CDR3. D genes are given only for firm matches. Clone size is not always given. Where it is, it says once, few, many or a class for expanded clones.

cdr3_aa	cdr3_nt	clone_size	j_call	v_call	d_call
CASSLRDSLNEKLFF	TGTGCCAGCAGTTTGAGGGACAGCCTTAATGAAAAACTGTTTTTT	once	TRBJ1-4	TRBV28	TRBD1
CASSPRGPTEAFF	TGTGCCAGCAGCCCGAGGGGACCCACTGAAGCTTTCTTT	few	TRBJ1-1	TRBV7-9	NA
CASSSPRGPIAKNIQYF	TGTGCCAGCAGTTCCCCGCGGGGACCCATAGCCAAAAACATTCAGTACTTC	once	TRBJ2-4	TRBV11-2	NA
CASSQRTGAYGQYF	TGCGCCAGCAGCCAGCGGACAGGGGCCTACGGGCAGTACTTC	NA	TRBJ2-7	TRBV4-1	TRBD1
CASSLTGADTQYF	TGTGCCAGCAGCTTGACTGGGGCCGATACGCAGTATTTT	NA	TRBJ2-3	TRBV5-4	NA
CASSPNRGPTGELFF	TGTGCTAGCAGCCCTAACAGGGGACCCACCGGGGAGCTGTTTTTT	NA	TRBJ2-2	TRBV7-7	TRBD1
CASSVATIGVAGGEQFF	TGTGCCAGCAGCGTAGCTACAATAGGAGTAGCGGGAGGTGAGCAGTTCTTC	NA	TRBJ2-1	TRBV9	TRBD2
CASSRTGGNTGELFF	TGTGCCAGCAGTCGGACAGGGGGTAACACCGGGGAGCTGTTTTTT	NA	TRBJ2-2	TRBV6-6	TRBD1
CASSLAGGRLAGQFF	TGTGCCAGCAGCTTAGCTGGGGGTCGGCTAGCCGGACAGTTCTTC	NA	TRBJ2-1	TRBV11-2	NA
CASSWDRGSDGYTF	TGTGCCAGCAGCTGGGACAGGGGATCGGATGGCTACACCTTC	few	TRBJ1-2	TRBV6-5	TRBD1
CASSDLAKNIQYF	TGTGCCAGCAGCGACCTAGCCAAAAACATTCAGTACTTC	NA	TRBJ2-4	TRBV6-5	NA
CASSLDSANPDSYNEQFF	TGTGCCAGCAGCTTAGATTCGGCGAACCCCGACTCCTACAATGAGCAGTTCTTC	NA	TRBJ2-1	TRBV7-8	NA
CASSDPLLNTEAFF	TGTGCCAGCAGTGATCCGCTATTGAACACTGAAGCTTTCTTT	NA	TRBJ1-1	TRBV25-1	NA
CSVLVEGQVNGYTF	TGCAGCGTCCTGGTTGAGGGACAGGTCAATGGCTACACCTTC	NA	TRBJ1-2	TRBV29-1	TRBD1
CASSLRQQGNSEQYF	TGTGCCAGCAGTTTAAGGCAGCAGGGAAATAGCGAGCAGTACTTC	NA	TRBJ2-7	TRBV27	NA
CASSLSGEGGYTF	TGCGCCAGCAGCTTATCAGGGGAGGGAGGCTACACCTTC	NA	TRBJ1-2	TRBV5-1	NA
CATREKTIRPYNEQFF	TGTGCCACCCGGGAAAAGACCATCCGACCCTACAATGAGCAGTTCTTC	NA	TRBJ2-1	TRBV27	NA
CASSRLAGDLNEQFF	TGCGCCAGCAGCAGACTAGCGGGAGATCTTAATGAGCAGTTCTTC	once	TRBJ2-1	TRBV4-3	TRBD2
CASSPRGLAKNIQYF	TGTGCCAGCAGTCCTCGCGGGCTAGCCAAAAACATTCAGTACTTC	NA	TRBJ2-4	TRBV28	NA
CASSLGTSPVSHQYF	TGTGCCAGCAGCTTAGGAACTAGCCCTGTCAGTCACCAGTACTTC	few	TRBJ2-5	TRBV7-8	NA
CASSDWASGSNEQFF	TGTGCCAGCAGTGATTGGGCTAGCGGGAGCAATGAGCAGTTCTTC	NA	TRBJ2-1	TRBV2	TRBD2
CASSFAGQGSTEAFF	TGTGCCAGCAGCTTCGCCGGACAGGGGAGCACTGAAGCTTTCTTT	NA	TRBJ1-1	TRBV7-3	TRBD1
CASSPYGASGANVLTF	TGTGCCAGCTCACCGTACGGGGCCTCTGGGGCCAACGTCCTGACTTTC	few	TRBJ2-6	TRBV18	NA